The 32 T cell receptor beta chains given below trace back to one sample, sequenced in a study of shared clonotypes between healthy human individuals. CD45RO-negative, CCR7-selected cells formed the naive CD8 fraction, which excluded terminally differentiated effector memory CD45RA+ cells. Sequencing was performed with immunoSEQ multiplex PCR; in TCRdb, only in-frame clones are kept and a portion is missing. This sample has about 2.1 million clones, with just under 95% found just once. Material for sequencing was naive CD8+ T cells from PBMCs. These receptors were collected from a man aged 18 to 35 in good health. Some clones in this sample may be carry-over from other donors' samples.

This clone was found once. The V and J genes are TRBV7-9 and TRBJ1-1; D remains unclear. Trimming removed 5 bases from V and 7 bases from J, with 17 bases in between. The CDR3 loop spans 14 amino acids. CDR1 is SEHNR, CDR2 FQNEAQ, per germline (reference sequence). The CDR3 region is CASSRIFGRNEAFF. CDR3 sequence (DNA): TGTGCCAGCAGCCGTATCTTTGGACGCAATGAAGCTTTCTTT.

The V and J genes are TRBV28 and TRBJ2-1; 8 bases agree with TRBD2. V dropped 2 bases and J dropped 10; count of bases not matched to a gene: 16. The CDR3 covers 17 residues. Germline lookup yields CDR1 MDHEN and CDR2 SYDVKM. The CDR3 region is CASSLRDEGGRSAEQFF. DNA of the CDR3: TGTGCCAGCAGTTTACGGGACGAGGGCGGGAGGTCGGCGGAGCAGTTCTTC.

The chain is built from TRBV6-6 and TRBJ2-7, with D perhaps TRBD1 (6 bases). Trimming removed 2 bases from V and 2 bases from J, with 10 bases in between. This CDR3 has 14 amino acids. Germline values: CDR1 MNHNY, CDR2 SVGAGI (reference sequence). This CDR3 reads CASSYVQGAYEQYF. The CDR3 nucleotides are TGTGCCAGCAGTTACGTACAGGGCGCCTACGAGCAGTACTTC.

The gene calls are TRBV27 and TRBJ1-1; D unresolved. Germline V gives CDR1 MNHEY, CDR2 SMNVEV (reference sequence). This CDR3 comprises 12 residues. V lost 6 bases to trimming and J lost 7 bases, with 12 bases between them. CDR3 in DNA: TGTGCCAGCAGCCATACGGGCTTTGAAGCTTTCTTT. As protein: CASSHTGFEAFF.

This rearrangement joins TRBV10-3 to TRBJ2-7, with 16 nucleotides matching TRBD2. This CDR3 is built from 16 residues. CDR1 ENHRY and CDR2 SYGVKD come from the germline V gene. With 7 bases clipped from V and 4 bases from J, the junction kept 7 bases outside the gene matches. In DNA, the CDR3 is TGTGCCATCACTGCTGGGACTAGCGGGAGGGATTACGAGCAGTACTTC. Encoded protein: CAITAGTSGRDYEQYF.

This chain's CDR3 is CSVFLGNTGELFF. Written as DNA, the CDR3 is TGCAGCGTTTTTCTGGGAAACACCGGGGAGCTGTTTTTT. The chain links TRBV29-1 to TRBJ2-2, with D hard to call. V lost 5 bases to trimming and J lost 2 bases, with 9 bases between them. CDR3 length equals 13 residues. Per germline, CDR1 SQVTM and CDR2 ANQGSEA.

The chain couples TRBV10-2 to TRBJ2-1; D is perhaps TRBD1 or TRBD2 (5 bases each). This CDR3 spans 15 amino acids. Trimming stripped 4 bases from V and 7 bases from J, with 17 bases between. Germline CDR1 and CDR2: WSHSY and SAAADI. The CDR3 is CASSGGTAPGNEQFF. CDR3 in DNA: TGCGCCAGCAGTGGGGGGACGGCCCCGGGAAATGAGCAGTTCTTC.

The rearrangement uses TRBV11-2 and TRBJ2-7, with D perhaps matching TRBD2 (6 bases). The CDR3 is 13 amino acids. Per germline, CDR1 SGHAT and CDR2 FQNNGV. The germline V and J ends were trimmed by 5 bases and 4 bases, with 12 bases remaining between them. DNA for the CDR3: TGTGCCAGCAGCGAGGGACTTAATTACGAGCAGTACTTC. It encodes CASSEGLNYEQYF.

The chain joins TRBV27 to TRBJ1-1; no definite D call. CDR3 length: 15 residues. V was shortened by 2 bases and J by 0 bases, with 10 bases between the two germline ends. CDR1 and CDR2 from the germline V gene are MNHEY and SMNVEV (reference sequence). CDR3 loop: CASSLLHIMNTEAFF. The CDR3 nucleotides read TGTGCCAGCAGTTTACTACACATTATGAACACTGAAGCTTTCTTT.

The CDR3 protein is CASSLPGKGVYEQYF. CDR3 coding DNA: TGTGCCAGCAGTTTACCCGGCAAGGGGGTCTACGAGCAGTACTTC. The chain has TRBV27 and TRBJ2-7; weak D call: TRBD1 (6 bases). The germline V and J ends were trimmed by 2 bases and 3 bases, with 14 bases remaining between them. The CDR3 has 15 amino acids. The V gene's germline CDR1 is MNHEY and CDR2 SMNVEV (reference sequence).

Only one count was recorded for this clone. The chain couples TRBV4-3 to TRBJ2-1, with TRBD2 identical over 8 bases. In germline, CDR1 is LGHNA, CDR2 YSLEER. The CDR3 length is 15 residues. Germline trimming cut 1 base from V and 6 bases from J; bases unmatched to any gene: 5. CDR3 residues: CASSQGTSSGNEQFF. CDR3 in DNA: TGCGCCAGCAGCCAAGGGACTAGCTCCGGCAATGAGCAGTTCTTC.

The chain links TRBV9 to TRBJ2-4; the D is unclear. V shed 3 bases and J shed 0 bases, with 4 bases lying between them. CDR3 size: 13 residues. In germline, CDR1 is SGDLS, CDR2 YYNGEE. CDR3 bases: TGTGCCAGCAGCGGCGAAGCCAAAAACATTCAGTACTTC. It encodes CASSGEAKNIQYF.

The chain couples TRBV6-6 to TRBJ1-1, with TRBD1 matching 8 bases. V dropped 5 bases and J dropped 3; count of bases not matched to a gene: 5. The CDR3 loop spans 14 amino acids. In germline, CDR1 is MNHNY, CDR2 SVGAGI (reference sequence). CDR3 region: CASSPQDRDTEAFF. In nucleotides, the CDR3 is TGTGCCAGCAGTCCTCAGGACAGGGACACTGAAGCTTTCTTT.

V is TRBV7-8 and J is TRBJ2-7, with 8 bases identical to TRBD2. In germline, CDR1 is SGHVS, CDR2 FQNEAQ. CDR3 length: 14 residues. With 5 bases clipped from V and 7 bases from J, the junction kept 10 bases outside the gene matches. The CDR3 nucleotides read TGTGCCAGCAGCGTGACTAGCGCCTTGGGAGAGCAGTACTTC. Its translation: CASSVTSALGEQYF.

The chain carries TRBV7-9 and TRBJ2-5; D is uncertain. Germline CDR1 is SEHNR and CDR2 is FQNEAQ (reference sequence). The CDR3 totals 12 residues. The ends were cut back, 3 bases at V and 1 base at J, with 3 bases in the middle. The CDR3 DNA reads as TGTGCCAGCAGCTTTATCCAAGAGACCCAGTACTTC. Translating gives CASSFIQETQYF.

The rearrangement joins TRBV27 to TRBJ2-7; TRBD1 matches at 7 bases. V was pared by 5 bases and J by 5 bases, with 9 bases of the junction left unmatched. This CDR3 has 14 amino acids. Germline lookup yields CDR1 MNHEY and CDR2 SMNVEV (reference sequence). The DNA of the CDR3 is TGTGCCAGCAGTCCCCTCGACAGGGTCCACGAGCAGTACTTC. It specifies CASSPLDRVHEQYF.

The chain carries TRBV7-9 and TRBJ2-1; the D gene could be TRBD1 or TRBD2 (5 bases each). The germline V gene has CDR1 SEHNR and CDR2 FQNEAQ (reference sequence). Trimming removed 11 bases at V and 2 bases at J, with 16 bases between. The CDR3 is 14 amino acids. The CDR3 bases are TGTGCCCACCCCAGGGACGGGGCCTACAATGAGCAGTTCTTC. This gives the protein CAHPRDGAYNEQFF.

The chain uses TRBV19 and TRBJ2-2; 7 nucleotides align to TRBD2. After removal of 6 bases from V and 5 bases from J, the junction contained 18 bases not matched to a gene. Per the germline V gene, CDR1 is LNHDA and CDR2 is SQIVND (reference sequence). This CDR3 is built from 18 residues. This CDR3 reads CASRAASGVSSGTGELFF. Here the CDR3 DNA reads TGTGCCAGTAGGGCCGCTAGCGGAGTAAGTTCGGGGACCGGGGAGCTGTTTTTT.

This clone appeared a single time. This chain connects TRBV28 to TRBJ2-1, with unresolved D. The CDR3 covers 14 residues. Germline V gene sequence: CDR1 MDHEN, CDR2 SYDVKM. V lost 1 base and J lost 7, with 11 bases in between. This chain's CDR3 is CASSLSTVGNEQFF. The CDR3 DNA follows: TGTGCCAGCAGTTTATCCACTGTGGGTAATGAGCAGTTCTTC.

This chain uses TRBV19 with TRBJ1-1; no clear D gene. Trimming cost V 5 bases and J 0 bases, with 10 bases left between them. This CDR3 is built from 14 residues. Germline V gene data show CDR1 as LNHDA and CDR2 as SQIVND (reference sequence). The CDR3 spells CASSGRFLNTEAFF. CDR3 in DNA: TGTGCCAGTAGTGGACGATTTCTGAACACTGAAGCTTTCTTT. The full variable domain, its missing parts supplied by reference TRBV19 and TRBJ1-1, is DGGITQSPKYLFRKEGQNVTLSCEQNLNHDAMYWYRQDPGQGLRLIYYSQIVNDFQKGDIAEGYSVSREKKESFPLTVTSAQKNPTAFYLCASSGRFLNTEAFFGQGTRLTVV.

The chain carries TRBV19 and TRBJ2-1; TRBD2 agrees at 9 bases. CDR3 length: 18 residues. CDR1 LNHDA and CDR2 SQIVND come from the germline V gene (reference sequence). Trimming took 4 bases from V and 4 from J; bases not matched to a gene: 14. The CDR3: CASSTLAGSTRKYNEQFF. The CDR3 DNA is TGTGCCAGTAGTACACTAGCGGGCAGCACTCGGAAATACAATGAGCAGTTCTTC.

The chain is built from TRBV7-9 and TRBJ1-4, with D possibly matching TRBD1 (5 bases). Trimming stripped 1 base from V and 8 bases from J, with 11 bases between. The CDR3 is 14 amino acids. Per germline, CDR1 SEHNR and CDR2 FQNEAQ (reference sequence). CDR3 in amino acids: CASSLGGEDEKLFF. In nucleotides, the CDR3 is TGTGCCAGCAGCTTAGGGGGGGAGGACGAAAAACTGTTTTTT.

V and J are TRBV7-8 and TRBJ1-1; D unclear. The CDR3 has 13 amino acids. CDR1 SGHVS and CDR2 FQNEAQ come from the germline V gene. V lost 0 bases to trimming and J lost 3 bases, with 5 bases between them. CDR3 bases: TGTGCCAGCAGCTTAGCTCTCTACACTGAAGCTTTCTTT. This gives the protein CASSLALYTEAFF.

This chain joins TRBV5-8 and TRBJ1-1, with D hard to call. Germline V gene lookup returns CDR1 SGHTS and CDR2 YDEGEE. V lost 1 base to trimming and J lost 0 bases, with 10 bases between them. This CDR3 is 15 amino acids long. CDR3 nucleotide sequence: TGTGCCAGCAGCTTGCAGCACTCAATGAACACTGAAGCTTTCTTT. Amino acids: CASSLQHSMNTEAFF. The full variable domain, with the rest looked up from reference TRBV5-8 and TRBJ1-1, is EAGVTQSPTHLIKTRGQQATLRCSPISGHTSVYWYQQALGLGLQFLLWYDEGEERNRGNFPPRFSGRQFPNYSSELNVNALELEDSALYLCASSLQHSMNTEAFFGQGTRLTVV.

In DNA form, the CDR3 reads TGTGCCAGCAGTTTATTACGGCGACCCTCCTACGAGCAGTACTTC. The encoded protein is CASSLLRRPSYEQYF. The chain has TRBV28 and TRBJ2-7; D gene uncertain. Per germline, CDR1 MDHEN and CDR2 SYDVKM. The CDR3 is 15 amino acids. Trimming left V 1 base short and J 0 bases short, with 10 bases between.

This rearrangement joins TRBV2 to TRBJ2-7; a possible D gene is TRBD1 (5 bases). CDR3 length: 15 amino acids. CDR1 and CDR2 from the germline V gene are SNHLY and FYNNEI. Trimming cost V 1 base and J 3 bases, with 13 bases left between them. The CDR3 spells CASSEGRQGFYEQYF. In DNA, the CDR3 is TGTGCCAGCAGTGAAGGTCGGCAGGGATTCTACGAGCAGTACTTC.

The chain carries TRBV27 and TRBJ2-3; D might be TRBD2 (6 bases). Deletions cut 1 base from V and 6 bases from J, with 14 bases between. Germline CDR1 is MNHEY and CDR2 is SMNVEV (reference sequence). The CDR3 runs to 15 residues. The CDR3 spells CASSLFFSGGDTQYF. DNA for the CDR3: TGTGCCAGCAGTTTATTTTTTAGCGGAGGGGATACGCAGTATTTT.

The gene calls are TRBV19 and TRBJ2-7; D is tentatively TRBD1 or TRBD2 (5 bases each). This CDR3 is 16 amino acids long. CDR1 is LNHDA, CDR2 SQIVND, per germline (reference sequence). V was clipped by 2 bases and J by 0 bases, with 14 bases between them. CDR3 sequence: CASSIRGSPSSYEQYF. In nucleotides, the CDR3 is TGTGCCAGTAGTATACGGGGCAGCCCCAGCTCCTACGAGCAGTACTTC.

Only one count was recorded for this clone. This chain uses TRBV27 with TRBJ2-2; TRBD2 matches 11 bases. J gave up 5 bases and V 6 bases, and 11 bases lay outside the gene matches. Germline CDR1 MNHEY, CDR2 SMNVEV (reference sequence). This CDR3 region has 17 residues. The CDR3, as DNA: TGTGCCAGCAGCTTAGCGGGAGGGTTCTTGGAGACCGGGGAGCTGTTTTTT. Encoded protein: CASSLAGGFLETGELFF.

The chain links TRBV28 to TRBJ2-6, with D maybe TRBD2 (5 bases). Germline CDR1 and CDR2: MDHEN and SYDVKM. This CDR3 is built from 17 residues. With 3 bases removed from V and 0 bases from J, the gap between germline ends came to 12 bases. The CDR3 DNA sequence: TGTGCCAGCAGTTTGAGCGGACGGAGCTCTGGGGCCAACGTCCTGACTTTC. Translated: CASSLSGRSSGANVLTF.

This chain links TRBV6-1 with TRBJ2-7; a possible D gene is TRBD2 (6 bases). This CDR3 is built from 14 residues. The V gene's germline CDR1 is MNHNS and CDR2 SASEGT. Trimming removed 11 bases at V and 0 bases at J, with 17 bases between. CDR3 sequence reads: CAGNWDGSSYEQYF. The CDR3 DNA reads TGTGCCGGGAACTGGGACGGGAGCTCCTACGAGCAGTACTTC.

The gene calls are TRBV5-1 and TRBJ1-1; D not resolved. The V and J ends lost 2 bases and 1 base respectively, with 6 bases between them. This CDR3 is built from 13 residues. Germline assignment: CDR1 SGHRS and CDR2 YFSETQ. DNA for the CDR3: TGCGCCAGCAGCTTCCAGGAGAACACTGAAGCTTTCTTT. Translation gives CASSFQENTEAFF.